The clone carrying this TCR beta chain was seen just once. The data derive from a study of shared clonotypes between healthy human individuals. Germline lookup yields CDR1 SGHTA and CDR2 FQGTGA. V was shortened by 4 bases and J by 0 bases, with 8 bases between the two germline ends. This CDR3 has 14 amino acids. At the deep level, the assay was run. The repertoire was sequenced with immunoSEQ multiplex PCR; TCRdb's copy has only in-frame clones and lacks some. The data hold some 530,000 clones, with roughly 80% observed a single time. Donors were healthy HIV-negative adults without recent acute infections or vaccinations.

This sequence originates from a woman aged 40 to 50 in good health. Some clones in this sample may be carry-over from other donors' samples. What was sequenced was PBMCs. The chain combines TRBV7-3 with TRBJ2-3; D remains ambiguous. In DNA form, the CDR3 reads TGTGCCAGCAGCTCGCTGTCTAGCACAGATACGCAGTATTTT. Amino acids: CASSSLSSTDTQYF. Full variable domain (remainder filled in from reference TRBV7-3 and TRBJ2-3): GAGVSQTPSNKVTEKGKYVELRCDPISGHTALYWYRQSLGQGPEFLIYFQGTGAADDSGLPNDRFFAVRPEGSVSTLKIQRTERGDSAVYLCASSSLSSTDTQYFGPGTRLTVL.